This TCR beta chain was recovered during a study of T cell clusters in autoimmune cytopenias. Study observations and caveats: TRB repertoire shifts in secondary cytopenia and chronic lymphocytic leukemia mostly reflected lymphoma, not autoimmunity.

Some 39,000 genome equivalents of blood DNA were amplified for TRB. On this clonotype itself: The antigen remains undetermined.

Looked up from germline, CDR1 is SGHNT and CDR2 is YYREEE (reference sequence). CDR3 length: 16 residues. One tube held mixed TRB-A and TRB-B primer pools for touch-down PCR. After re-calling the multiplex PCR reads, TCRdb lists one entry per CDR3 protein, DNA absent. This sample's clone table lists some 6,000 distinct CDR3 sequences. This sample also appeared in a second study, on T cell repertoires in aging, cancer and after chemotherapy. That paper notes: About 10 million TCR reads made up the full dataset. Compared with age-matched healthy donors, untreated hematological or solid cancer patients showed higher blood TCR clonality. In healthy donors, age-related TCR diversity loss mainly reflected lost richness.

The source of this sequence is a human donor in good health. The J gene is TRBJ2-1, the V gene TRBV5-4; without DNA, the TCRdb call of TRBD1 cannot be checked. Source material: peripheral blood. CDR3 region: CASSPRWLAGRSEQFF.